Here is one T cell receptor beta chain with its context. Its target is unknown. A J-beta primer mix and a sample-barcoded 5' primer were used in a second PCR of roughly 6 to 12 cycles. TCRdb processed the 5' RACE reads anew with MiXCR; each CDR3 protein has one entry. The table has roughly 1.5 million distinct CDR3 sequences, approximately 43% seen once; the top ten hold about 3.8%. This record belongs to a study of blood T cells in healthy people across ages. The study's findings and limits: While age rose, TCR beta diversity per million T cells dropped in a roughly linear way.

Isolation per sample recovered at least 7 million PBMCs. There are 13 residues in the CDR3. V was clipped by 7 bases and J by 5 bases, with 14 bases between them. This clonotype was obtained from a woman between 18 and 29 years old in good health. V gene TRBV12-3 or TRBV12-4 combines with J gene TRBJ1-1; TRBD1 is a possible D gene (5 bases). Sequenced material: blood. The CDR3 DNA reads as TGTGCCAGCACTCTATACCGGGGGACTGAAGCTTTCTTT. Translated: CASTLYRGTEAFF.